This T cell receptor (beta chain) was sequenced for a study of T cells in Graves' hyperthyroidism and ophthalmopathy. Looking at the study overall: Pretreatment peripheral blood was obtained at initial diagnosis.

This clonotype was detected ten times or more. The TCR beta CDR3 regions underwent amplification using RNA transcripts as the source. An initial round of RT-PCR targeting the TCR CDR3 relied on the HTBI primer set. TCRdb analysed the multiplex PCR reads with MiXCR anew, one entry per CDR3 protein. The table shows hundreds of thousands of distinct CDR3 sequences, with roughly 40% occurring only once. Patients aged 18 to 65 had newly diagnosed hyperthyroidism lasting under 2 months. Lactation, pregnancy, other autoimmune disease or uncontrolled infection excluded patients. The CDR3 runs 12 residues. Germline V gives CDR1 SEHNR, CDR2 FQNEAQ (reference sequence). The V end was cut by 6 bases, the J end by 6 bases, with 11 bases between.

The specimen sequenced was blood. This chain connects TRBV7-9 to TRBJ1-1; D gene ambiguous. The source is a man aged 18 to 29 with Graves' hyperthyroidism. CDR3 sequence (DNA): TGTGCCAGCAGTGTGGGCGCCGCTGAAGCTTTCTTT. This translates into CASSVGAAEAFF.